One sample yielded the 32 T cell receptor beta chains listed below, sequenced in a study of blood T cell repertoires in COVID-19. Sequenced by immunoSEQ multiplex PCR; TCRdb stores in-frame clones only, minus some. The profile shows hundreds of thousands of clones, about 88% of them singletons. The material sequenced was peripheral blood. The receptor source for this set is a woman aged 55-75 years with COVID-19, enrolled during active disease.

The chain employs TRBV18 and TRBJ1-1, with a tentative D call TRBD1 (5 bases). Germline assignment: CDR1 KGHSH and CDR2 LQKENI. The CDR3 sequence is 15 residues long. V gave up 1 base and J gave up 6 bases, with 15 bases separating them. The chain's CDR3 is CASSPRDGRGAEAFF. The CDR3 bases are TGTGCCAGCTCACCACGGGACGGGAGAGGCGCTGAAGCTTTCTTT.

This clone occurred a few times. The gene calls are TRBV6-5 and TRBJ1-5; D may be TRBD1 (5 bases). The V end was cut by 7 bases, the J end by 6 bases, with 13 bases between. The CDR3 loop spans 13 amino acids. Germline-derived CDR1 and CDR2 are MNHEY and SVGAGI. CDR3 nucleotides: TGTGCCAGCATTCTTCAGGGTGGTCAGCCCCAGCATTTT. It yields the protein CASILQGGQPQHF.

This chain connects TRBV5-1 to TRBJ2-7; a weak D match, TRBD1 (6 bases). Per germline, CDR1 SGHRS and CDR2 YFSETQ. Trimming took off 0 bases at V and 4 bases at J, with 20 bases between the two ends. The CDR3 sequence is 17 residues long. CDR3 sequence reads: CASSLDPQGSLGYEQYF. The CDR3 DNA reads TGCGCCAGCAGCTTGGATCCACAGGGAAGTCTTGGGTACGAGCAGTACTTC.

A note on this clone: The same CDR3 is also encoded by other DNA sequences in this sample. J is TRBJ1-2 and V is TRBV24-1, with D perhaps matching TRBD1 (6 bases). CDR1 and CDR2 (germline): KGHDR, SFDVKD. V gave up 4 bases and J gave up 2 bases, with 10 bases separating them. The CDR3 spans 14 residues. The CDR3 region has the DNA TGTGCCACCAGTGACCCCGGGACAAACTATGGCTACACCTTC. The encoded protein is CATSDPGTNYGYTF.

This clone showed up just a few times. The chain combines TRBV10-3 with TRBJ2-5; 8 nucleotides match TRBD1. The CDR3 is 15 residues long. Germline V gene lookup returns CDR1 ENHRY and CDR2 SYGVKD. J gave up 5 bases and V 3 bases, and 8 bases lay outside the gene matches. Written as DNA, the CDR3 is TGTGCCATCAGTGACGGGCAGGGGGCCGGGGAGACCCAGTACTTC. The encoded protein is CAISDGQGAGETQYF.

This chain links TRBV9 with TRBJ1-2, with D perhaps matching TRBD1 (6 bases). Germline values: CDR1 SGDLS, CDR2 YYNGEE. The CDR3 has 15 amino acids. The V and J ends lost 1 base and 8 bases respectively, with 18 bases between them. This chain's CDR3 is CASSVRREGGDGYTF. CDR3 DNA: TGTGCCAGCAGCGTAAGGAGGGAGGGGGGCGACGGCTACACCTTC.

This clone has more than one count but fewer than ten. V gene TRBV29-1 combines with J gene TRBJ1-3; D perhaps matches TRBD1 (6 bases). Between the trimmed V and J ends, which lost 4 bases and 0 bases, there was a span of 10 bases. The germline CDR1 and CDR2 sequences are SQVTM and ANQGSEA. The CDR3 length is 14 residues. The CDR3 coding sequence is TGCAGCGTTGTATCGACAGGCTCTGGAAACACCATATATTTT. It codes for CSVVSTGSGNTIYF.

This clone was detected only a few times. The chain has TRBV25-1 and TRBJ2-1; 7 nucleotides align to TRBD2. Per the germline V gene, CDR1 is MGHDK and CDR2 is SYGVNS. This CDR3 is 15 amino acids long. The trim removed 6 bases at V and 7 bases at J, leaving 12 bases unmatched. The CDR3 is CASRPPGGTGNEQFF. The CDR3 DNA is TGTGCCAGCAGGCCCCCCGGGGGGACGGGGAATGAGCAGTTCTTC.

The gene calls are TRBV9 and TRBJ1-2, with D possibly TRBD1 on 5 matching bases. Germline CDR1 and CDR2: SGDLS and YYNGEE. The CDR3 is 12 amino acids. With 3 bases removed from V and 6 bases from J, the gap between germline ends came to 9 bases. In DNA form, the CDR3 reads TGTGCCAGCAGCGCTAAAGGGGATGGCTACACCTTC. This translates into CASSAKGDGYTF.

The CDR3 DNA reads as TGTGCCAGCAGCTTCCCCCCGACCGTGTATTCGAGGGGCTACACCTTC. Translating gives CASSFPPTVYSRGYTF. This chain uses TRBV7-2 with TRBJ1-2; no reliable D call. Germline assignment: CDR1 SGHTA and CDR2 FQGNSA. This CDR3 has 16 amino acids. V lost 3 bases and J 8 bases, leaving 22 bases between the germline ends.

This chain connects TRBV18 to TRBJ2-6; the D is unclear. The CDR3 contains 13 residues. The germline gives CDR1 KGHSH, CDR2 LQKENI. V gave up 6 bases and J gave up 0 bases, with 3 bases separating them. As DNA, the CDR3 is TGTGCCAGCTCCTTCTCTGGGGCCAACGTCCTGACTTTC. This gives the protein CASSFSGANVLTF.

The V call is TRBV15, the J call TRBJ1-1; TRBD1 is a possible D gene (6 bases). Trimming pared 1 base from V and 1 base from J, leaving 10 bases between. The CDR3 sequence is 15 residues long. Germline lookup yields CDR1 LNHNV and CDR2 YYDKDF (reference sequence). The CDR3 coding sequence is TGTGCCACCAGCAGAGGCTGGACAGAGAACACTGAAGCTTTCTTT. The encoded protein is CATSRGWTENTEAFF. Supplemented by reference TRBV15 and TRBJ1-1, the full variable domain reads DAMVIQNPRYQVTQFGKPVTLSCSQTLNHNVMYWYQQKSSQAPKLLFHYYDKDFNNEADTPDNFQSRRPNTSFCFLDIRSPGLGDTAMYLCATSRGWTENTEAFFGQGTRLTVV.

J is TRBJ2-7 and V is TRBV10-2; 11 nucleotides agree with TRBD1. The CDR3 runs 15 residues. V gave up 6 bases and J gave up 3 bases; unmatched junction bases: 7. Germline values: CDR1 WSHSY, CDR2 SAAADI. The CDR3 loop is CASSSPGQGDYEQYF. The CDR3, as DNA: TGCGCCAGCAGCTCCCCGGGACAGGGGGACTACGAGCAGTACTTC.

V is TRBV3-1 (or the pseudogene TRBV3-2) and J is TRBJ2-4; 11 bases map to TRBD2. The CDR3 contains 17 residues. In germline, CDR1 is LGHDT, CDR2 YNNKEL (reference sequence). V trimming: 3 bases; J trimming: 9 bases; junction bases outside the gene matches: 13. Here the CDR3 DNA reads TGTGCCAGCAGCCATTACAGTAGCGGGGGGGCGTCGTTCATTCAGTACTTC. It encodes CASSHYSSGGASFIQYF.

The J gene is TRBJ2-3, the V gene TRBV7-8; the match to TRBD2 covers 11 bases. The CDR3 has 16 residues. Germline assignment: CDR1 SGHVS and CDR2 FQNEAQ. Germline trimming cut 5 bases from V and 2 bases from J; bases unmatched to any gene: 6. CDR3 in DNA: TGTGCCAGCAGCCCTCAGACTAGCGGGGTCACAGATACGCAGTATTTT. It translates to CASSPQTSGVTDTQYF.

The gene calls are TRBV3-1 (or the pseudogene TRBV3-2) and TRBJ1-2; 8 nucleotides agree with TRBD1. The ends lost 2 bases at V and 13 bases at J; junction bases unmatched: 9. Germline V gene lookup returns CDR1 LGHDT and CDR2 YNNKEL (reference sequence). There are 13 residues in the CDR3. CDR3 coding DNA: TGTGCCAGCAGCCAATCCGGACAGGGTCTTGGCACCTTC. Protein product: CASSQSGQGLGTF.

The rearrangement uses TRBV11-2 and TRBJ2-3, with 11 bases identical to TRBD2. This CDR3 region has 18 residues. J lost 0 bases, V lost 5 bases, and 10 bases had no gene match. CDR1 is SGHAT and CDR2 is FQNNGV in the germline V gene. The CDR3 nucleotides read TGTGCCAGCAGCCGACTGGGACTAGCGGTGTCTAGCACAGATACGCAGTATTTT. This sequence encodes CASSRLGLAVSSTDTQYF.

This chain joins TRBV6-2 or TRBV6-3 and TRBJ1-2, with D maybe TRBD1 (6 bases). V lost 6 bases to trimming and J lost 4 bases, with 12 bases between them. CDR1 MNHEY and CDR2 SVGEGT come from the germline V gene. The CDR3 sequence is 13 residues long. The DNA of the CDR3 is TGTGCCAGCAGCGAAGTGGGGGCCTATGGCTACACCTTC. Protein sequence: CASSEVGAYGYTF.

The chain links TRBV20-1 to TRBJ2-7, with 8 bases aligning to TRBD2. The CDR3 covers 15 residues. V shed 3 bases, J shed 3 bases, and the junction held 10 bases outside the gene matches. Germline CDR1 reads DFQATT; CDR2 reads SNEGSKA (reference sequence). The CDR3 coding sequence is TGCAGTGCTAGTAACCCAGCGGGGGCTGTCTACGAGCAGTACTTC. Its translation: CSASNPAGAVYEQYF.

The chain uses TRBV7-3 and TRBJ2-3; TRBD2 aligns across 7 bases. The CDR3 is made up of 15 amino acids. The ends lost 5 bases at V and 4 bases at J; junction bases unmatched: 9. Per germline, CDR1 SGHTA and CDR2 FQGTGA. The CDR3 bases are TGTGCCAGCAGCCTGGGGGGGATAAGTTCAGATACGCAGTATTTT. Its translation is CASSLGGISSDTQYF.

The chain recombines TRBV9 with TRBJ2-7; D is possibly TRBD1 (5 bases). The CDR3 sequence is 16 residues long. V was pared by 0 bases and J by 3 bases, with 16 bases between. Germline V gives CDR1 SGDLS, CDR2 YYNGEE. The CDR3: CASSVEIGASGYEQYF. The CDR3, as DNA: TGTGCCAGCAGCGTAGAGATTGGGGCTTCAGGCTACGAGCAGTACTTC. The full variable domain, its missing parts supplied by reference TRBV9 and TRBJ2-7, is DSGVTQTPKHLITATGQRVTLRCSPRSGDLSVYWYQQSLDQGLQFLIQYYNGEERAKGNILERFSAQQFPDLHSELNLSSLELGDSALYFCASSVEIGASGYEQYFGPGTRLTVT.

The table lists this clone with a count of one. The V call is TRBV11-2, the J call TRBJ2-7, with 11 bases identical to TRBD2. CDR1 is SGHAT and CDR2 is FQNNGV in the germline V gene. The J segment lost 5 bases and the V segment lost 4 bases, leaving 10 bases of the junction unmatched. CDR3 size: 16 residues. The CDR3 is CASSSLSGTSGHEQYF. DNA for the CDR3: TGTGCCAGCAGCTCGTTATCCGGGACTAGCGGCCACGAGCAGTACTTC.

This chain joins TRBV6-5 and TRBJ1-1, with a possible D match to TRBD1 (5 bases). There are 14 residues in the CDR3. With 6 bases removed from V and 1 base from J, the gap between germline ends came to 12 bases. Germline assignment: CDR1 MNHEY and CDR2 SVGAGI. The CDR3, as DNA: TGTGCCAGCAGCCCCGGGGGTGGGAACACTGAAGCTTTCTTT. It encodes CASSPGGGNTEAFF.

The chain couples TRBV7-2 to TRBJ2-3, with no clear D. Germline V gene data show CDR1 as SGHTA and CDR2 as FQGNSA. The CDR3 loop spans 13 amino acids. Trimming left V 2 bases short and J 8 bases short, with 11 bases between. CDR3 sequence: CASSLYSLGTQYF. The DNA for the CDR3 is TGTGCCAGCAGCTTATATAGTCTCGGTACGCAGTATTTT.

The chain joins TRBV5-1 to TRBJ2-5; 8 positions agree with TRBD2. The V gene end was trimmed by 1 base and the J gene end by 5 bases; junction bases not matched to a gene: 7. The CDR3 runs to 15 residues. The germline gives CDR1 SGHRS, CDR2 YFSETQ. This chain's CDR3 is CASSLYGGARETQYF. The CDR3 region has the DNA TGCGCCAGCAGCTTGTACGGGGGGGCCCGGGAGACCCAGTACTTC. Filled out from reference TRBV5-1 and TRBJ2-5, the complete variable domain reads KAGVTQTPRYLIKTRGQQVTLSCSPISGHRSVSWYQQTPGQGLQFLFEYFSETQRNKGNFPGRFSGRQFSNSRSEMNVSTLELGDSALYLCASSLYGGARETQYFGPGTRLLVL.

CDR3 sequence: CASSRTGTGDKAFF. In nucleotides, the CDR3 is TGTGCCAGCTCACGGACCGGGACAGGAGACAAAGCTTTCTTT. V is TRBV18 and J is TRBJ1-1, with 8 bases lining up with TRBD1. The germline V gene has CDR1 KGHSH and CDR2 LQKENI. V was pared by 4 bases and J by 9 bases, with 10 bases of the junction left unmatched. This CDR3 spans 14 amino acids.

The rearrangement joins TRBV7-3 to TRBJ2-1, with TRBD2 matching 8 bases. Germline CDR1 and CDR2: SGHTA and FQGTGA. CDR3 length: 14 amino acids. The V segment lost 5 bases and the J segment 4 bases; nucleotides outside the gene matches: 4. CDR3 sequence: CASSPGGEYNEQFF. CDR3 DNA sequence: TGTGCCAGCAGCCCCGGGGGGGAGTACAATGAGCAGTTCTTC.

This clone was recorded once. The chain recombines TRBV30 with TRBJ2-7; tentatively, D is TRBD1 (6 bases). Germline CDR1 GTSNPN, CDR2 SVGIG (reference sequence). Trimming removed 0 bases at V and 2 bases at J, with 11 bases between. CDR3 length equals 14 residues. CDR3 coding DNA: TGTGCCTGGAGTGTACTAGGGGGTGCCTACGAGCAGTACTTC. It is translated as CAWSVLGGAYEQYF.

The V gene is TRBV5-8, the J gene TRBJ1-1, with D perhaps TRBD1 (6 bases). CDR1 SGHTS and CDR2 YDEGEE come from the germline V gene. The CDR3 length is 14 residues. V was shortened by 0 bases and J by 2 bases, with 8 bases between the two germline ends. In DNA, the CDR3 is TGTGCCAGCAGCTTGGAACAGGGTAACACTGAAGCTTTCTTT. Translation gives CASSLEQGNTEAFF.

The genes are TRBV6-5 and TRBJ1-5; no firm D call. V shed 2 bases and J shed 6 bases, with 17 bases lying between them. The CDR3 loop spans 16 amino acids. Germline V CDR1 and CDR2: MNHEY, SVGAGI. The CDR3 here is CASSYRLPGEGQPQHF. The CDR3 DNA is TGTGCCAGCAGTTACCGACTCCCCGGGGAAGGTCAGCCCCAGCATTTT.

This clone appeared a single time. The CDR3 here is CASRKTDSYEQYF. The DNA of the CDR3 is TGTGCCAGCAGGAAGACAGATTCCTACGAGCAGTACTTC. The rearrangement links TRBV3-1 (or the pseudogene TRBV3-2) to TRBJ2-7, with D possibly matching TRBD1 (5 bases). The CDR3 has 13 residues. V lost 6 bases, J lost 1 base, and 10 bases lay in between. CDR1 and CDR2 (germline): LGHDT, YNNKEL (reference sequence).

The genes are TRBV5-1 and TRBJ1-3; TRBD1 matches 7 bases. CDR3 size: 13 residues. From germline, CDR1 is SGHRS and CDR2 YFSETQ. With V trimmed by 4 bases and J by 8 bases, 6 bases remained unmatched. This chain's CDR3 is CASSPPRGDTIYF. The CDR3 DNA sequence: TGCGCCAGCAGCCCGCCCAGGGGGGACACCATATATTTT.